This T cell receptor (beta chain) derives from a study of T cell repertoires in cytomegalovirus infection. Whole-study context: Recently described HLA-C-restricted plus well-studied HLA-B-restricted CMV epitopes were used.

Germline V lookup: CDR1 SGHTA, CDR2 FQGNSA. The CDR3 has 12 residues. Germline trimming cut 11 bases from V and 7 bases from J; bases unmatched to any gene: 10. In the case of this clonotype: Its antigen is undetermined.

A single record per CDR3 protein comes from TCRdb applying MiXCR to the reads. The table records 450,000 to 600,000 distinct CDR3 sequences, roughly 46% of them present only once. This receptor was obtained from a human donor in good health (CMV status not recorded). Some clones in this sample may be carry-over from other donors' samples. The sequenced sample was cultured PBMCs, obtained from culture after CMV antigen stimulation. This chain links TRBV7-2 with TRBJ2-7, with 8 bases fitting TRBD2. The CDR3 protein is CAAGTRLGEQYF. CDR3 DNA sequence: TGTGCCGCAGGGACTAGGCTAGGTGAGCAGTACTTC.